Following are 9 T cell receptor beta chains from one sample sequenced in a study of blood T cells in healthy people across ages (dated by TCRdb to about 2015). Library prep was done by 5' RACE. Sequencing took place on an Illumina HiSeq 2500. A second PCR of about 6 to 11 cycles was performed with a sample-barcoded 5' primer and a J-beta primer mix. TCRdb handled the public reads itself, with Q25 trimming in fastp and clone calling in MiXCR, and kept productive beta chains. Each CDR3 protein gets just one entry, which takes the most common genes and DNA from the rows behind it. The sample data list 1.5 million to 2 million distinct CDR3 sequences, and approximately 30% of these were observed just once. Of the sample, roughly 8% is held by the ten largest clones. Sequencing was carried out using blood. Receptor source: a woman aged 25 to 39 in good health.

The rearrangement links TRBV10-3 to TRBJ2-5; 7 bases agree with TRBD1. Losses at the gene ends were 2 bases for V and 2 bases for J; bases not matched to a gene: 2. This CDR3 contains 14 residues. Germline V gene data show CDR1 as ENHRY and CDR2 as SYGVKD. The CDR3 is CAISETGEQETQYF. The CDR3 coding sequence is TGTGCCATCAGTGAGACAGGGGAACAAGAGACCCAGTACTTC.

This chain connects TRBV12-3 or TRBV12-4 to TRBJ2-7; 11 bases line up with TRBD2. The length of the CDR3 is 13 residues. V shed 5 bases, J shed 5 bases, and the junction held 2 bases outside the gene matches. The CDR3 reads CASSTLAGDEQYF. DNA for the CDR3: TGTGCCAGCAGTACACTAGCGGGAGACGAGCAGTACTTC.

The chain couples TRBV10-3 to TRBJ1-6; 8 bases align to TRBD1. CDR3 size: 13 residues. In germline, CDR1 is ENHRY, CDR2 SYGVKD. J gave up 10 bases and V 4 bases, and 3 bases lay outside the gene matches. CDR3: CAISGTGNSPLHF. DNA for the CDR3: TGTGCCATCAGTGGGACAGGGAACTCACCCCTCCACTTT.

The rearrangement links TRBV9 to TRBJ2-1, with 9 bases fitting TRBD1. This CDR3 region has 16 residues. In germline, CDR1 is SGDLS, CDR2 YYNGEE. Trimming removed 4 bases from V and 8 bases from J; junction bases left unmatched: 13. CDR3 coding DNA: TGTGCCAGCAGCTCCCCGGGGGGACAGGGCTTCCATGAGCAGTTCTTC. It codes for CASSSPGGQGFHEQFF.

The chain combines TRBV7-2 with TRBJ2-3, with 7 bases that match TRBD1. J lost 4 bases, V lost 3 bases, and 4 bases had no gene match. The CDR3 length is 14 residues. CDR1 SGHTA and CDR2 FQGNSA come from the germline V gene. CDR3 protein: CASSFGQESDTQYF. CDR3 DNA sequence: TGTGCCAGCAGCTTTGGACAGGAGTCAGATACGCAGTATTTT.

V usage is TRBV7-8 and J usage is TRBJ2-2; possible D gene TRBD2, 6 bases. The CDR3 has 15 residues. CDR1 SGHVS and CDR2 FQNEAQ come from the germline V gene. The V end was cut by 5 bases, the J end by 4 bases, with 14 bases between. The CDR3 nucleotides are TGTGCCAGCAGCCCCCTTCAGGGAGGCACCGGGGAGCTGTTTTTT. Amino acids: CASSPLQGGTGELFF.

This clonotype was seen many times. The V and J genes are TRBV4-1 and TRBJ1-2, with 9 bases aligning to TRBD1. Trimming removed 1 base from V and 4 bases from J; junction bases left unmatched: 7. Germline CDR1 MGHRA, CDR2 YSYEKL. This CDR3 has 16 amino acids. CDR3 sequence: CASSQVGQGTPYGYTF. The CDR3 coding sequence is TGCGCCAGCAGCCAAGTTGGACAGGGGACGCCCTATGGCTACACCTTC.

This clonotype was counted only a few times. The V gene is TRBV7-2, the J gene TRBJ1-2; maybe TRBD1 (6 bases). The CDR3 has 14 amino acids. Per germline, CDR1 SGHTA and CDR2 FQGNSA. Trimming left V 5 bases short and J 4 bases short, with 14 bases between. This CDR3 is CASSPGGGVYGYTF. CDR3 DNA sequence: TGTGCCAGCAGCCCGGGGGGGGGCGTCTATGGCTACACCTTC.

This clonotype was recorded a few times. The chain couples TRBV20-1 to TRBJ2-3; 8 nucleotides agree with TRBD2. Looked up from germline, CDR1 is DFQATT and CDR2 is SNEGSKA (reference sequence). The CDR3 loop spans 15 amino acids. The V segment lost 4 bases and the J segment 1 base; nucleotides outside the gene matches: 7. The CDR3 DNA sequence: TGCAGTGCTACGGGACGAGCGGGAGGCACAGATACGCAGTATTTT. This gives the protein CSATGRAGGTDTQYF.